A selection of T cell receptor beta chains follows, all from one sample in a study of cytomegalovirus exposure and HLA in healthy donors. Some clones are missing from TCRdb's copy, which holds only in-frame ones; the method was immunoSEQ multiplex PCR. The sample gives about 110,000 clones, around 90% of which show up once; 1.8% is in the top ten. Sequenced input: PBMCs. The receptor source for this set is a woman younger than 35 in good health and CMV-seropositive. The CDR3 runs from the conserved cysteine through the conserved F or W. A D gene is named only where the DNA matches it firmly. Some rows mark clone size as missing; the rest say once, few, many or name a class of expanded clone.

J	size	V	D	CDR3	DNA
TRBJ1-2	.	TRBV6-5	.	CASSYEFRGGNGYTF	TGTGCCAGCAGTTATGAATTCCGCGGGGGGAATGGCTACACCTTC
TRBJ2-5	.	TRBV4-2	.	CASSQGGQTRETQYF	TGTGCCAGCAGCCAAGGGGGACAGACTAGGGAGACCCAGTACTTC
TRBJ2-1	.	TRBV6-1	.	CASSDSEDSGNEQFF	TGTGCCAGCAGTGATTCGGAGGACAGTGGCAATGAGCAGTTCTTC
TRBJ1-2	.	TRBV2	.	CASSLDGLYGYTF	TGTGCCAGCAGCCTCGACGGACTCTATGGCTACACCTTC
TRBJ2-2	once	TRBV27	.	CASSLNAAPGGELFF	TGTGCCAGCAGTTTAAACGCCGCACCAGGCGGGGAGCTGTTTTTT
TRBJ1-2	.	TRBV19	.	CASSGQGGYGYTF	TGTGCCAGTAGCGGCCAGGGTGGCTATGGCTACACCTTC
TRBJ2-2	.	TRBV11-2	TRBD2	CASSFRTSGGAYAGELFF	TGTGCCAGCAGCTTTAGGACTAGCGGGGGGGCCTACGCCGGGGAGCTGTTTTTT
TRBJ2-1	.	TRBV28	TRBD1	CASSPWDRANEQFF	TGTGCCAGCAGCCCCTGGGACAGGGCCAATGAGCAGTTCTTC
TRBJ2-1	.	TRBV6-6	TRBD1	CASRSGTGGNEQFF	TGTGCCAGCAGATCCGGGACAGGGGGCAATGAGCAGTTCTTC
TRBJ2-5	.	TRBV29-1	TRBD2	CSLEGSGGAEGTQYF	TGCAGCCTCGAAGGCAGCGGGGGGGCCGAGGGGACCCAGTACTTC
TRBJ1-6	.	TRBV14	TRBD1	CASSPGQGMNSPLHF	TGTGCCAGCAGCCCGGGACAGGGGATGAATTCACCCCTCCACTTT
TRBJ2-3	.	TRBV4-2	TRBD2	CASSQEGAGVDTQYF	TGTGCCAGCAGCCAAGAAGGGGCGGGGGTGGATACGCAGTATTTT
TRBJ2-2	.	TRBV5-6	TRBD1	CASSLGDRGWSGELFF	TGTGCCAGCAGCTTGGGGGACAGGGGTTGGTCCGGGGAGCTGTTTTTT
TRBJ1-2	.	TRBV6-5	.	CASTGGYGYTF	TGTGCCAGCACCGGGGGCTATGGCTACACCTTC
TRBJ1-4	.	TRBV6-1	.	CASSDPAGTGGYSTNEKLFF	TGTGCCAGCAGTGACCCCGCCGGTACAGGTGGTTATTCAACTAATGAAAAACTGTTTTTT
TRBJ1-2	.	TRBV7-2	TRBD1	CASSTPRDRGRGYTF	TGTGCCAGCTCTACGCCTCGGGACAGGGGGCGCGGCTACACCTTC
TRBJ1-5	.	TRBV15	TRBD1	CATSSPDRAYSNQPQHF	TGTGCCACCAGCAGCCCGGACAGGGCCTATAGCAATCAGCCCCAGCATTTT